The 9 T cell receptor beta chains below all came from one sample that was sequenced in a study of T-cell reconstitution after alpha-beta-depleted transplantation in children. Unique molecular identifiers featured in how the TCRbeta library was prepared. TCRdb processed the PCR reads anew with MiXCR; each CDR3 protein has one entry. The table includes 550,000 to 800,000 distinct CDR3 sequences, about an eighth detected once. Specimen: PBMCs, collected before TCRalphabeta/CD19-depleted stem cell transplant. These receptors all come from a girl between 2 and 10 years old with congenital amegakaryocytic thrombocytopenia, due to receive a stem cell transplant.

This clonotype was seen a few times. This chain links TRBV7-2 with TRBJ2-3, with 8 bases aligning to TRBD2. The CDR3 is 15 residues long. V gave up 1 base and J gave up 2 bases; unmatched junction bases: 2. Germline CDR1 reads SGHTA; CDR2 reads FQGNSA. This CDR3 reads CASSLVAGHTDTQYF. CDR3 sequence (DNA): TGTGCCAGCAGCTTAGTAGCGGGGCACACAGATACGCAGTATTTT.

This clonotype has a single count. The chain couples TRBV2 to TRBJ2-1, with 10 bases aligning to TRBD1. The length of the CDR3 is 19 residues. Germline V gene sequence: CDR1 SNHLY, CDR2 FYNNEI. The J segment lost 4 bases and the V segment lost 6 bases, leaving 18 bases of the junction unmatched. The CDR3 loop reads CASRKGQGTTVGTYNEQFF. In DNA, the CDR3 is TGTGCCAGCAGGAAGGGACAGGGGACGACGGTGGGGACATACAATGAGCAGTTCTTC. Full variable domain (rest looked up from reference TRBV2 and TRBJ2-1): EPEVTQTPSHQVTQMGQEVILRCVPISNHLYFYWYRQILGQKVEFLVSFYNNEISEKSEIFDDQFSVERPDGSNFTLKIRSTKLEDSAMYFCASRKGQGTTVGTYNEQFFGPGTRLTVL.

The rearrangement links TRBV7-9 to TRBJ2-7; D is tentatively TRBD1 or TRBD2 (5 bases each). CDR1 is SEHNR, CDR2 FQNEAQ, per germline (reference sequence). Trimming shortened V by 1 base and J by 2 bases, and 9 bases separated the two germline ends. There are 14 residues in the CDR3. The CDR3: CASSLEWGPYEQYF. Here the CDR3 DNA reads TGTGCCAGCAGCTTAGAATGGGGACCCTACGAGCAGTACTTC.

The gene calls are TRBV7-9 and TRBJ2-7; D gene ambiguous. CDR1 SEHNR and CDR2 FQNEAQ come from the germline V gene (reference sequence). There are 16 residues in the CDR3. The ends were cut back, 5 bases at V and 0 bases at J, with 17 bases in the middle. CDR3 DNA: TGTGCCAGCAGCCCCGACTTCGGGCTGCGCTCCTACGAGCAGTACTTC. Protein product: CASSPDFGLRSYEQYF.

The gene calls are TRBV12-5 and TRBJ2-2, with a weak D call TRBD2 (6 bases). Germline V lookup: CDR1 LGHNT, CDR2 FRNRAP. The V and J ends lost 1 base and 7 bases respectively, with 19 bases between them. The CDR3 is 17 amino acids. The CDR3 DNA is TGTGCTAGTGGTTTGGGTCTCTCCGGGACTCAGTACGGGGAGCTGTTTTTT. It translates to CASGLGLSGTQYGELFF. The full variable domain, completed using reference TRBV12-5 and TRBJ2-2, is DARVTQTPRHKVTEMGQEVTMRCQPILGHNTVFWYRQTMMQGLELLAYFRNRAPLDDSGMPKDRFSAEMPDATLATLKIQPSEPRDSAVYFCASGLGLSGTQYGELFFGEGSRLTVL.

This clonotype was seen repeatedly, ten times or more. The chain recombines TRBV5-1 with TRBJ1-5; no firm D call. This CDR3 contains 13 residues. The V end lost 3 bases, the J end lost 11 bases, and 15 bases lay between the germline ends. Germline V CDR1 and CDR2: SGHRS, YFSETQ. CDR3 in amino acids: CASSSPFLTAQHF. CDR3 bases: TGCGCCAGCAGCTCCCCCTTTCTTACTGCCCAGCATTTT.

This clonotype has just one count. Given a much more abundant clone one base away, this may be a read error. The chain links TRBV20-1 to TRBJ2-7, with TRBD2 matching 9 bases. Germline-derived CDR1 and CDR2 are DFQATT and SNEGSKA (reference sequence). After removal of 4 bases from V and 1 base from J, the junction contained 8 bases not matched to a gene. The CDR3 totals 15 residues. In nucleotides, the CDR3 is TGCAGTGCTACCAGCGGACTAGCGTGTTCCTACGAGCAGTACTTC. It specifies CSATSGLACSYEQYF.

This clonotype was observed a few times. This chain connects TRBV5-1 to TRBJ2-5, with TRBD2 matching over 9 bases. The CDR3 covers 16 residues. Germline assignment: CDR1 SGHRS and CDR2 YFSETQ. J was trimmed by 1 base and V by 0 bases; bases with no gene match: 4. As DNA, the CDR3 is TGCGCCAGCAGCTTGGGGCTAGCGGGGTTCCAAGAGACCCAGTACTTC. It specifies CASSLGLAGFQETQYF.

This clonotype has at least ten counts. This sequence joins TRBV15 and TRBJ1-6; D gene uncertain. The germline V gene encodes CDR1 LNHNV and CDR2 YYDKDF (reference sequence). V lost 3 bases to trimming and J lost 5 bases, with 5 bases between them. The CDR3 runs to 13 residues. The CDR3 spells CATSSSDNSPLHF. DNA for the CDR3: TGTGCCACCAGCAGTTCGGATAATTCACCCCTCCACTTT.